Below, 20 T cell receptor beta chains from the same sample are listed, as sequenced in a study of blood T cell repertoires in COVID-19. Generated by immunoSEQ multiplex PCR, the TCRdb table keeps only in-frame clones and is missing some. The sample records about half a million clones, roughly nine tenths being singletons. Sequences were obtained from peripheral blood. These receptors all come from a man aged 18 to 30 with COVID-19, enrolled during active disease.

V is TRBV18 and J is TRBJ1-5; tentatively, D is TRBD1 (5 bases). Trimming removed 6 bases from V and 3 bases from J, with 15 bases in between. The V gene's germline CDR1 is KGHSH and CDR2 LQKENI. There are 15 residues in the CDR3. The CDR3, as DNA: TGTGCCAGCTCGCAAGAAGGACAATCCAATCAGCCCCAGCATTTT. It yields the protein CASSQEGQSNQPQHF.

In this sample, this clone turned up a few times. The DNA for the CDR3 is TGCGCCAGCAGTGAGGATCGGGACAGCTCTGGAAACACCATATATTTT. It is translated as CASSEDRDSSGNTIYF. V is TRBV10-1 and J is TRBJ1-3; TRBD1 agrees at 7 bases. The ends lost 2 bases at V and 0 bases at J; junction bases unmatched: 4. This CDR3 contains 16 residues. Germline CDR1 WNHNN, CDR2 SYGVQD (reference sequence).

The chain couples TRBV2 to TRBJ1-2; D gene uncertain. This CDR3 is 16 amino acids long. Germline V lookup: CDR1 SNHLY, CDR2 FYNNEI. V gave up 2 bases and J gave up 2 bases, with 15 bases separating them. Here the CDR3 reads CASSERGGSVNYGYTF. For the CDR3, the DNA is TGTGCCAGCAGTGAACGGGGAGGCAGTGTAAACTATGGCTACACCTTC.

The genes are TRBV6-5 and TRBJ2-7; 8 nucleotides line up with TRBD2. Germline V gene lookup returns CDR1 MNHEY and CDR2 SVGAGI. The CDR3 totals 13 residues. The ends lost 7 bases at V and 2 bases at J; junction bases unmatched: 4. Here the CDR3 DNA reads TGTGCCAGCACCCCAGCGGGGGCCTACGAGCAGTACTTC. It is translated as CASTPAGAYEQYF.

CDR3 nucleotide sequence: TGTGCCAGCAGTTACTCGAGAAGGGGGAACACTGAAGCTTTCTTT. Encoded protein: CASSYSRRGNTEAFF. The chain uses TRBV6-5 and TRBJ1-1; D might be TRBD1 (5 bases). The CDR3 is 15 amino acids. Germline V gives CDR1 MNHEY, CDR2 SVGAGI. Trimming pared 0 bases from V and 1 base from J, leaving 9 bases between.

The chain joins TRBV5-4 to TRBJ2-7, with 10 bases lining up with TRBD2. Germline V CDR1 and CDR2: SGHNT, YYREEE (reference sequence). The CDR3 sequence is 14 residues long. V was clipped by 3 bases and J by 6 bases; unmatched bases: 6. The CDR3 reads CASSSPASGGEQYF. DNA for the CDR3: TGTGCCAGCAGCTCCCCGGCTAGCGGGGGCGAGCAGTACTTC.

In this sample, this clone turned up a few times. The V gene is TRBV6-2 or TRBV6-3, the J gene TRBJ2-7; D perhaps matches TRBD2 (6 bases). The length of the CDR3 is 14 residues. CDR1 is MNHEY, CDR2 SVGEGT, per germline. V was shortened by 3 bases and J by 5 bases, with 14 bases between the two germline ends. CDR3 loop: CASSYNELAHEQYF. The DNA of the CDR3 is TGTGCCAGCAGTTATAATGAACTAGCTCACGAGCAGTACTTC.

The rearrangement joins TRBV20-1 to TRBJ2-3; D possibly corresponds to TRBD2 (5 bases). Per germline, CDR1 DFQATT and CDR2 SNEGSKA (reference sequence). V was shortened by 3 bases and J by 6 bases, with 10 bases between the two germline ends. The CDR3 contains 12 residues. DNA of the CDR3: TGCAGTGCTAGTATAGGGAGCGATACGCAGTATTTT. Translation gives CSASIGSDTQYF.

V and J are TRBV5-1 and TRBJ1-2; 9 nucleotides align to TRBD1. With 0 bases clipped from V and 6 bases from J, the junction kept 3 bases outside the gene matches. Germline V CDR1 and CDR2: SGHRS, YFSETQ. This CDR3 has 14 amino acids. In DNA form, the CDR3 reads TGCGCCAGCAGCTTGGGGGACAGGGTCGATGGCTACACCTTC. Translation gives CASSLGDRVDGYTF.

This chain joins TRBV2 and TRBJ2-3; the match to TRBD2 covers 11 bases. After removal of 6 bases from V and 3 bases from J, the junction contained 5 bases not matched to a gene. The germline gives CDR1 SNHLY, CDR2 FYNNEI. The CDR3 spans 15 residues. CDR3 coding DNA: TGTGCCAGCAGAGAGGGACTAGCGGAGACAGATACGCAGTATTTT. Its translation: CASREGLAETDTQYF. Full variable domain (outside the CDR3, taken from reference TRBV2 and TRBJ2-3): EPEVTQTPSHQVTQMGQEVILRCVPISNHLYFYWYRQILGQKVEFLVSFYNNEISEKSEIFDDQFSVERPDGSNFTLKIRSTKLEDSAMYFCASREGLAETDTQYFGPGTRLTVL.

The rearrangement links TRBV19 to TRBJ1-5; 7 bases map to TRBD1. J lost 10 bases, V lost 6 bases, and 18 bases had no gene match. The CDR3 totals 16 residues. Germline V gene sequence: CDR1 LNHDA, CDR2 SQIVND (reference sequence). This chain's CDR3 is CASRPTGAATLSPQHF. The CDR3 DNA reads TGTGCCAGTAGGCCAACAGGGGCCGCAACCTTGTCACCCCAGCATTTT.

The chain combines TRBV5-1 with TRBJ2-1; D remains ambiguous. Germline V gene lookup returns CDR1 SGHRS and CDR2 YFSETQ. CDR3 length equals 12 residues. Trimming took off 2 bases at V and 3 bases at J, with 3 bases between the two ends. This chain's CDR3 is CASSFNYNEQFF. Written as DNA, the CDR3 is TGCGCCAGCAGCTTTAACTACAATGAGCAGTTCTTC.

The chain recombines TRBV4-2 with TRBJ1-1; 10 bases align to TRBD1. This CDR3 region has 15 residues. J was trimmed by 6 bases and V by 1 base; bases with no gene match: 5. The germline V gene has CDR1 LGHNA and CDR2 YNFKEQ. This CDR3 reads CASSQGGQGSAEAFF. In nucleotides, the CDR3 is TGTGCCAGCAGCCAAGGGGGACAGGGGTCCGCTGAAGCTTTCTTT.

The rearrangement links TRBV6-5 to TRBJ2-7; 10 nucleotides match TRBD1. The V gene's germline CDR1 is MNHEY and CDR2 SVGAGI. J gave up 5 bases and V 6 bases, and 7 bases lay outside the gene matches. The CDR3 covers 14 residues. For the CDR3, the DNA is TGTGCCAGCAGCCGAAGACAGGGGGCGAACGAGCAGTACTTC. The encoded protein is CASSRRQGANEQYF.

This chain joins TRBV19 and TRBJ1-4, with 8 bases fitting TRBD1. The germline CDR1 and CDR2 sequences are LNHDA and SQIVND (reference sequence). V lost 8 bases, J lost 8 bases, and 7 bases stayed unmatched. This CDR3 spans 13 amino acids. The CDR3 loop reads CASYGQGNEKLFF. DNA of the CDR3: TGTGCCAGTTACGGACAGGGAAACGAAAAACTGTTTTTT.

The V call is TRBV18, the J call TRBJ2-3; TRBD2 matches at 7 bases. The germline CDR1 and CDR2 sequences are KGHSH and LQKENI. This CDR3 is built from 14 residues. J gave up 1 base and V 6 bases, and 4 bases lay outside the gene matches. The chain's CDR3 is CASSLAVGTDTQYF. The CDR3 DNA reads TGTGCCAGCTCGCTAGCGGTTGGCACAGATACGCAGTATTTT.

This chain links TRBV19 with TRBJ2-3; a possible D gene is TRBD2 (5 bases). The length of the CDR3 is 15 residues. Germline CDR1 reads LNHDA; CDR2 reads SQIVND (reference sequence). V lost 6 bases and J 6 bases, leaving 19 bases between the germline ends. The CDR3 loop is CASSHEGYLGDTQYF. For the CDR3, the DNA is TGTGCCAGTAGCCACGAGGGCTACCTAGGGGATACGCAGTATTTT.

The chain joins TRBV3-1 (or the pseudogene TRBV3-2) to TRBJ2-2, with 8 nucleotides matching TRBD1. This CDR3 is 14 amino acids long. V was pared by 4 bases and J by 4 bases, with 2 bases of the junction left unmatched. Per germline, CDR1 LGHDT and CDR2 YNNKEL (reference sequence). The CDR3 DNA is TGTGCCAGCAGCCGACAGGGGACCACCGGGGAGCTGTTTTTT. This codes for CASSRQGTTGELFF.

The chain is built from TRBV5-1 and TRBJ2-6; no firm D call. Trimming removed 0 bases at V and 0 bases at J, with 7 bases between. The CDR3 covers 16 residues. Germline V CDR1 and CDR2: SGHRS, YFSETQ. The CDR3 region is CASSLDGLSGANVLTF. The CDR3 region has the DNA TGCGCCAGCAGCTTGGATGGGCTCTCTGGGGCCAACGTCCTGACTTTC. The whole variable domain, filled in from reference TRBV5-1 and TRBJ2-6, reads KAGVTQTPRYLIKTRGQQVTLSCSPISGHRSVSWYQQTPGQGLQFLFEYFSETQRNKGNFPGRFSGRQFSNSRSEMNVSTLELGDSALYLCASSLDGLSGANVLTFGAGSRLTVL.

This clone was counted a single time. V and J are TRBV20-1 and TRBJ1-5, with D tentatively TRBD1 (5 bases). CDR1 is DFQATT and CDR2 is SNEGSKA in the germline V gene (reference sequence). Trimming took off 3 bases at V and 3 bases at J, with 12 bases between the two ends. This CDR3 region has 14 residues. The CDR3 loop is CSASKQGINQPQHF. As DNA, the CDR3 is TGCAGTGCTAGTAAGCAGGGAATCAATCAGCCCCAGCATTTT.